The TCR beta chain described here comes from a study of blood T cell repertoires in COVID-19. For the study at large: The United States, Italy and Spain provided the acute and convalescent COVID-19 samples. The cDNA or gDNA used as material had been derived from T cells, B-cell-depleted T cells, or PBMCs.

This CDR3 spans 16 amino acids. The V and J ends lost 0 bases and 5 bases, in that order; junction bases with no gene match: 8. Germline V gene sequence: CDR1 MGHRA, CDR2 YSYEKL. Enrolled through a virtual design, the participants were between 18 and 89 years of age and came from about two dozen US areas. Clinical histories supplied by participants themselves formed the basis of cohort assignment. Sequencing was performed with immunoSEQ multiplex PCR; in TCRdb, only in-frame clones are kept and a portion is missing. Among roughly 250,000 clones listed, around 90% were seen once. Material for sequencing was PBMCs or T cells enriched from blood (not recorded which). This sequence originates from a woman aged 30 to 39 with acute COVID-19. The chain combines TRBV4-1 with TRBJ1-1; 8 bases agree with TRBD1. The CDR3 coding sequence is TGCGCCAGCAGCCAAGAATCCCGACAGGGGCGTACTGAAGCTTTCTTT. It encodes CASSQESRQGRTEAFF.